Each of the 18 T cell receptor beta chains below was sequenced from the same sample in a study of blood T cells in healthy people across ages. With a J-beta primer mix and a sample-barcoded 5' primer, a second PCR ran 7 to 11 cycles. TCRdb reprocessed the 5' RACE reads with MiXCR, giving one entry per CDR3 protein. The sample has about 1,800,000 distinct CDR3 sequences, over 25% seen once. Sequencing used blood. Receptor source: a woman in her twenties or thirties in good health.

V gene TRBV7-9 combines with J gene TRBJ1-1, with a possible D match to TRBD1 (5 bases). V lost 8 bases to trimming and J lost 1 base, with 14 bases between them. The CDR3 totals 14 residues. Germline CDR1 and CDR2: SEHNR and FQNEAQ (reference sequence). CDR3 in amino acids: CASSRAGQNTEAFF. The CDR3 DNA is TGTGCCAGCTCCCGAGCAGGGCAGAACACTGAAGCTTTCTTT.

The chain links TRBV29-1 to TRBJ2-3; maybe TRBD2 (5 bases). CDR1 is SQVTM, CDR2 ANQGSEA, per germline. V lost 3 bases and J lost 4, with 14 bases in between. This CDR3 is 14 amino acids long. The CDR3 region has the DNA TGCAGCGTTGAGGACTTTCTTGTGCCAGATACGCAGTATTTT. Its translation: CSVEDFLVPDTQYF.

This clonotype was observed a few times. This sequence joins TRBV24-1 and TRBJ1-1, with D hard to call. This CDR3 has 13 residues. Deletions cut 3 bases from V and 0 bases from J, with 4 bases between. Germline assignment: CDR1 KGHDR and CDR2 SFDVKD. CDR3 coding DNA: TGTGCCACCAGTGATAATATGAACACTGAAGCTTTCTTT. Its protein is CATSDNMNTEAFF.

This clonotype was found many times. The chain is built from TRBV12-3 or TRBV12-4 and TRBJ1-5; D is perhaps TRBD1 (5 bases). The CDR3 contains 14 residues. V lost 1 base and J 5 bases, leaving 9 bases between the germline ends. The CDR3 sequence: CASSLGQGDQPQHF. Written as DNA, the CDR3 is TGTGCCAGCAGTTTAGGCCAGGGCGATCAGCCCCAGCATTTT.

The chain carries TRBV5-4 and TRBJ2-5; TRBD2 is a possible D gene (6 bases). The CDR3 is 15 residues long. The V and J ends lost 4 bases and 5 bases respectively, with 18 bases between them. Germline V gene lookup returns CDR1 SGHNT and CDR2 YYREEE (reference sequence). CDR3 bases: TGTGCCAGCAGCCGGGACCGGAGCCTAGCGGAGACCCAGTACTTC. Protein sequence: CASSRDRSLAETQYF.

As for this clonotype: The junction departs from the called germline gene at one end, perhaps through a read error. V gene TRBV7-2 combines with J gene TRBJ2-2; no definite D call. CDR1 and CDR2 (germline): SGHTA, FQGNSA. The CDR3 consists of 17 residues. Here the CDR3 DNA reads TGTGCCAGCAGCGAAAGAGGTCCCAACACTGGAACCGAGGAGCTGTTTTTT. It translates to CASSERGPNTGTEELFF.

This clonotype turned up a few times. The chain combines TRBV20-1 with TRBJ1-4; D gene uncertain. V lost 3 bases and J 3 bases, leaving 11 bases between the germline ends. In germline, CDR1 is DFQATT, CDR2 SNEGSKA (reference sequence). This CDR3 spans 14 amino acids. DNA for the CDR3: TGCAGTGCTAGTTGGAGGATGGCTAATGAAAAACTGTTTTTT. Its protein product is CSASWRMANEKLFF.

This clonotype was observed a handful of times. The chain has TRBV5-1 and TRBJ2-7; 8 positions agree with TRBD1. The germline V gene encodes CDR1 SGHRS and CDR2 YFSETQ. Unmatched junction bases numbered 6, after V lost 4 bases and J lost 3 bases. The CDR3 is 14 residues long. DNA of the CDR3: TGCGCCAGCAGCAACCAAGGACAGGGCTACGAGCAGTACTTC. Translated: CASSNQGQGYEQYF.

This clonotype was recorded a few times. This sequence joins TRBV28 and TRBJ1-5; 7 nucleotides align to TRBD1. With V trimmed by 6 bases and J by 11 bases, 13 bases remained unmatched. Germline values: CDR1 MDHEN, CDR2 SYDVKM. The CDR3 is 14 residues long. CDR3 nucleotide sequence: TGTGCCAGCAGCAAACTTGGGACAGTTACAGCCCAGCATTTT. This sequence encodes CASSKLGTVTAQHF.

This clonotype was counted between two and nine times. V usage is TRBV7-9 and J usage is TRBJ2-7; no firm D call. The CDR3 covers 14 residues. The V gene's germline CDR1 is SEHNR and CDR2 FQNEAQ (reference sequence). The ends were cut back, 4 bases at V and 3 bases at J, with 13 bases in the middle. CDR3 nucleotide sequence: TGTGCCAGCAGCTCAAGGGCCGGTTACTACGAGCAGTACTTC. This codes for CASSSRAGYYEQYF.

This clonotype was recorded a few times. The chain carries TRBV6-1 and TRBJ1-2, with 9 nucleotides matching TRBD1. Germline CDR1 and CDR2: MNHNS and SASEGT. The trim removed 7 bases at V and 0 bases at J, leaving 3 bases unmatched. CDR3 length: 14 amino acids. In DNA, the CDR3 is TGTGCCAGCATACGACAGGGGGCTAACTATGGCTACACCTTC. Translation: CASIRQGANYGYTF.

J is TRBJ2-5 and V is TRBV7-2; 12 nucleotides line up with TRBD2. The CDR3 covers 16 residues. J was trimmed by 2 bases and V by 4 bases; bases with no gene match: 5. Germline-derived CDR1 and CDR2 are SGHTA and FQGNSA. CDR3 sequence reads: CASSSATSGRQETQYF. As DNA, the CDR3 is TGTGCCAGCAGCTCTGCCACTAGCGGGAGGCAAGAGACCCAGTACTTC.

Many counts were recorded for this clonotype. The genes are TRBV7-6 and TRBJ1-2, with 9 bases lining up with TRBD1. Germline V lookup: CDR1 SGHVS, CDR2 FNYEAQ. There are 14 residues in the CDR3. V lost 6 bases to trimming and J lost 4 bases; unmatched junction nucleotides: 6. This CDR3 is CASSSSTGGYGYTF. The CDR3 DNA is TGTGCCAGCAGTTCCTCGACAGGGGGCTATGGCTACACCTTC.

This clonotype was observed a handful of times. This chain links TRBV29-1 with TRBJ1-5, with no clear D. Germline V gene sequence: CDR1 SQVTM, CDR2 ANQGSEA. Trimming took 7 bases from V and 1 from J, leaving 11 bases between them. The CDR3 loop spans 13 amino acids. Here the CDR3 DNA reads TGCAGCGCAGGACGAGGGAGCAATCAGCCCCAGCATTTT. Encoded protein: CSAGRGSNQPQHF.

The V call is TRBV11-1, the J call TRBJ2-6; 11 nucleotides line up with TRBD2. The CDR3 spans 21 residues. Germline V gene sequence: CDR1 SGHAT, CDR2 FQDESV (reference sequence). The V and J ends lost 5 bases and 4 bases, in that order; junction bases with no gene match: 19. This CDR3 is CASSRRGQGSGGASGANVLTF. As DNA, the CDR3 is TGTGCCAGCAGCCGCAGGGGGCAGGGTAGCGGGGGGGCCTCCGGGGCCAACGTCCTGACTTTC.

CDR3 loop: CSASRQRLTQETQFF. As DNA, the CDR3 is TGCAGTGCTAGTCGACAGAGATTGACCCAAGAGACCCAGTTCTTC. The chain carries TRBV20-1 and TRBJ2-1, with TRBD1 as a possible D gene (5 bases). The CDR3 sequence is 15 residues long. Trimming cost V 3 bases and J 13 bases, with 25 bases left between them. Germline CDR1 and CDR2: DFQATT and SNEGSKA (reference sequence).

The sample holds a few counts of this clonotype. The gene calls are TRBV2 and TRBJ2-1, with TRBD2 matching 9 bases. The CDR3 is 17 amino acids. In germline, CDR1 is SNHLY, CDR2 FYNNEI. Germline trimming cut 6 bases from V and 8 bases from J; bases unmatched to any gene: 17. For the CDR3, the DNA is TGTGCCAGCAGACTCCTGCCCGGGACTAGCAATCTCCATGAGCAGTTCTTC. Encoded protein: CASRLLPGTSNLHEQFF.

Concerning this clonotype: A much larger clonotype is one base distant, so this may be a read error. V and J are TRBV20-1 and TRBJ2-1; D perhaps matches TRBD1 (5 bases). Trimming pared 5 bases from V and 10 bases from J, leaving 18 bases between. The germline CDR1 and CDR2 sequences are DFQATT and SNEGSKA (reference sequence). The CDR3 spans 13 residues. The CDR3 DNA follows: TGCAGTGCTCTCCAACCACAGGTCTACGAGCAGTTCTTC. Residues: CSALQPQVYEQFF.